Listed below are T cell receptor beta chains from one sample, sequenced in a study of T cell changes during pregnancy in multiple sclerosis. Method: immunoSEQ multiplex PCR; TCRdb's copy keeps in-frame clones and lacks some. The repertoire holds under 90,000 clones, 94% seen once, with around 0.97% in the top ten. The specimen comprised peripheral blood, sampled in the second trimester of pregnancy. The source is a female donor in good health, enrolled as a control in a pregnancy study. Both conserved end residues are part of each CDR3. D genes are given only for firm matches. A clone size is listed for some rows: how often the clone was seen (once, few, many), or a class if it is expanded.

TRBJ1-5 | . | TRBD1 | TRBV10-2 | TGCGCCAGCAGTGAGTCGGACAGGGGGTCGTATAGCAATCAGCCCCAGCATTTT | CASSESDRGSYSNQPQHF
TRBJ2-7 | . | TRBD2 | TRBV11-2 | TGTGCCAGCAGCCCCCTGACTAGCGGGAGTCACGAGCAGTACTTC | CASSPLTSGSHEQYF
TRBJ1-3 | . | . | TRBV1 | TGCACCAGCAGCCAAGATCCCCTGACAGGGCGAAACACCATATATTTT | CTSSQDPLTGRNTIYF
TRBJ1-5 | . | TRBD1 | TRBV28 | TGTGCCAGCAGTTTGTCTGACAGGGCCCAGCCCCAGCATTTT | CASSLSDRAQPQHF
TRBJ2-7 | . | . | TRBV11-2 | TGTGCCAGCAGAAAGGGGTACGAGCAGTACTTC | CASRKGYEQYF
TRBJ2-2 | . | TRBD1 | TRBV28 | TGTGCCAGCAGTTCCGGACAGGGGATGGGGGCCGGGGAGCTGTTTTTT | CASSSGQGMGAGELFF
TRBJ2-7 | . | . | TRBV28 | TGTGCCACCCAGTGGGGCGCCTACGAGCAGTACTTC | CATQWGAYEQYF
TRBJ2-1 | . | . | TRBV7-2 | TGTGCCAGCAGCTTAGAGGAGGACGGGTGGGAGCAGTTCTTC | CASSLEEDGWEQFF
TRBJ2-2 | . | TRBD2 | TRBV7-8 | TGTGCCAGCAGCTTTTCGACTAGCCTTTACACCGGGGAGCTGTTTTTT | CASSFSTSLYTGELFF
TRBJ2-7 | once | TRBD2 | TRBV27 | TGTGCCAGCAGTTTAGACTCCAGGGCAGGAAGGTTTCATGTAGCGGGAGGGCCCTACGAGCAGTACTTC | CASSLDSRAGRFHVAGGPYEQYF
TRBJ2-2 | . | TRBD1 | TRBV5-1 | TGCGCCAGCAGCCCGGAACAGGGGCCCCCCGGGGAGCTGTTTTTT | CASSPEQGPPGELFF
TRBJ1-5 | . | . | TRBV28 | TGTGCCAGCAGCCTCGTGAGGGGCAATCAGCCCCAGCATTTT | CASSLVRGNQPQHF
TRBJ1-2 | . | TRBD1 | TRBV27 | TGTGCCAGCAGTCCGGCGGACAGGAGCAACTATGGCTACACCTTC | CASSPADRSNYGYTF
TRBJ2-1 | once | TRBD2 | TRBV7-9 | TGTGCCAGCAGTTTGCCTCGGGGGGTCGGCGAGCAGTTCTTC | CASSLPRGVGEQFF
TRBJ2-2 | . | . | TRBV9 | TGTGCCAGCAGCGTGGGGGGATACACCGGGGAGCTGTTTTTT | CASSVGGYTGELFF
TRBJ2-1 | . | . | TRBV6-9 | TGTGCCAGCAGGACTAGTGCGAGCAATGAGCAGTTCTTC | CASRTSASNEQFF
TRBJ2-7 | . | TRBD2 | TRBV11-2 | TGTGCCAGCAGCCCGGGGGGGGCCTACGAGCAGTACTTC | CASSPGGAYEQYF
TRBJ2-1 | . | TRBD1 | TRBV28 | TGTGCCAGCAGTTTAGGACAGGATTACAATGAGCAGTTCTTC | CASSLGQDYNEQFF
TRBJ2-2 | . | TRBD1 | TRBV28 | TGTGCCAGCAGTCGGGACAGGGGTTACACCGGGGAGCTGTTTTTT | CASSRDRGYTGELFF
TRBJ2-1 | . | . | TRBV4-2 | TGTGCCAGCAGCCAAGATCCGGGCAGGGGCTACAATGAGCAGTTCTTC | CASSQDPGRGYNEQFF
TRBJ1-5 | . | . | TRBV4-2 | TGTGCCAGCAGCCAAGATCCAGGGACACGGCCCCAGCATTTT | CASSQDPGTRPQHF
TRBJ2-1 | . | . | TRBV5-4 | TGTGCCAGCAGCTCCTCACTTTACAATGAGCAGTTCTTC | CASSSSLYNEQFF
TRBJ2-1 | . | TRBD1 | TRBV7-9 | TGTGCCAGCAGCTTAGTCTATGAGACAGGGGGCTACAATGAGCAGTTCTTC | CASSLVYETGGYNEQFF
TRBJ1-2 | . | . | TRBV29-1 | TGCAGCGTTCGCAGGGGAGACTATGGCTACACCTTC | CSVRRGDYGYTF
TRBJ2-7 | . | TRBD2 | TRBV28 | TGTGCCAGCAGCCTGGTGGGAGGGGTCCGCCCTTACGAGCAGTACTTC | CASSLVGGVRPYEQYF
TRBJ1-3 | . | TRBD1 | TRBV13 | TGTGCCAGCAGCTGGCCGGGACAGGGGATTGACACCATATATTTT | CASSWPGQGIDTIYF
TRBJ1-1 | . | . | TRBV5-1 | TGCGCCAGCAGCTTGGAGGGGCCGAACACTGAAGCTTTCTTT | CASSLEGPNTEAFF
TRBJ2-5 | . | . | TRBV5-5 | TGTGCCAGCAGCTTGGCCGGGACACTATACCAAGAGACCCAGTACTTC | CASSLAGTLYQETQYF
TRBJ2-7 | . | . | TRBV11-2 | TGTGCCAGCAGCTTAGATCTCTCTAACATCGCGCGGGAGCAGTACTTC | CASSLDLSNIAREQYF
TRBJ2-5 | . | . | TRBV7-2 | TGTGCCAGCAGAGTACAGAGTAAAGAGACCCAGTACTTC | CASRVQSKETQYF
TRBJ2-2 | . | . | TRBV28 | TGTGCCAGCAGTTTATGGACGGGTGGGGGGGAGCTGTTTTTT | CASSLWTGGGELFF
TRBJ2-1 | . | TRBD1 | TRBV9 | TGTGCCAGCAGCGCATATCAGGGGGACGAGCAGTTCTTC | CASSAYQGDEQFF
TRBJ1-5 | . | . | TRBV28 | TGTGCCAGCGGTTCGGGTAATCAGCCCCAGCATTTT | CASGSGNQPQHF
TRBJ1-5 | . | TRBD1 | TRBV28 | TGTGCCAGCAGTTTATACAGGGGATCACAGGAAGGCAATCAGCCCCAGCATTTT | CASSLYRGSQEGNQPQHF
TRBJ1-4 | . | . | TRBV21-1 | TGTGCCAGCAGCAAAGGGGGGCAGGTTACAACTAATGAAAAACTGTTTTTT | CASSKGGQVTTNEKLFF
TRBJ2-7 | . | . | TRBV5-1 | TGCGCCAGCAGCCCGTACAGGGCCTCGGACGAGCAGTACTTC | CASSPYRASDEQYF
TRBJ2-5 | . | TRBD2 | TRBV25-1 | TGTGCCAAGGATAGGGGACTAGCGGGGAGCGGGACCCAGTACTTC | CAKDRGLAGSGTQYF
TRBJ2-5 | . | TRBD1 | TRBV11-2 | TGTGCCAGCAGCTTGACAGGGGCGAAAGAGACCCAGTACTTC | CASSLTGAKETQYF
TRBJ2-7 | . | . | TRBV7-6 | TGTGCCAGCAGCCTACGGGAAGAGCAGTACTTC | CASSLREEQYF
TRBJ1-2 | . | . | TRBV28 | TGTGCCAGCAGTTTAGAACAGTCTTATGGCTACACCTTC | CASSLEQSYGYTF
TRBJ2-7 | . | TRBD2 | TRBV9 | TGTGCCAGCAGCCCCCGGTTAGCGGGAACCCACGAGCAGTACTTC | CASSPRLAGTHEQYF
TRBJ1-5 | . | . | TRBV15 | TGTGCCACCAGTTCATATCAGGGAAATCAGCCCCAGCATTTT | CATSSYQGNQPQHF
TRBJ2-1 | . | . | TRBV6-6 | TGTGCCAGCAGTTACTCGGACTATATGAGTAATGAGCAGTTCTTC | CASSYSDYMSNEQFF
TRBJ1-5 | . | . | TRBV19 | TGTGCCAGTAGTCCCCGGGTGGGAGGGGCGGGACAGCCCCAGCATTTT | CASSPRVGGAGQPQHF
TRBJ2-1 | . | TRBD2 | TRBV19 | TGTGCCAGTAGTATTTCGACTAGCGGTCACAATGAGCAGTTCTTC | CASSISTSGHNEQFF
TRBJ2-2 | few | TRBD2 | TRBV15 | TGTGCCACCAGCCGGGCGGGAGAGGACACCGGGGAGCTGTTTTTT | CATSRAGEDTGELFF